This TCR beta chain was captured in a study of blood T cell repertoires in COVID-19. Looking at the study overall: Acute-phase and convalescent COVID-19 samples originated in the United States, Italy and Spain. PBMCs, B-cell-depleted T cells, or T cells provided the cDNA or gDNA that made up the material.

V lost 4 bases and J 4 bases, leaving 10 bases between the germline ends. CDR1 LGHNA and CDR2 YNFKEQ come from the germline V gene. The CDR3 loop spans 14 amino acids. In the original processing: Using reference gene primer amplification, nucleated cell counts were estimated. TCRdb keeps only in-frame clones here, not all; method: immunoSEQ multiplex PCR. V, J and clone size reflect that table, while D and trimming were determined from the DNA. Here the sample spans fewer than 250,000 clones, approximately 80% being singletons. Source material: peripheral blood. The rearrangement links TRBV4-2 to TRBJ2-2, with D tentatively TRBD2 (6 bases). The receptor was derived from a man in his 60s with acute or convalescent COVID-19. CDR3 amino acids: CASSPGLSTGELFF. The CDR3 DNA follows: TGTGCCAGCAGCCCGGGACTTAGCACCGGGGAGCTGTTTTTT.